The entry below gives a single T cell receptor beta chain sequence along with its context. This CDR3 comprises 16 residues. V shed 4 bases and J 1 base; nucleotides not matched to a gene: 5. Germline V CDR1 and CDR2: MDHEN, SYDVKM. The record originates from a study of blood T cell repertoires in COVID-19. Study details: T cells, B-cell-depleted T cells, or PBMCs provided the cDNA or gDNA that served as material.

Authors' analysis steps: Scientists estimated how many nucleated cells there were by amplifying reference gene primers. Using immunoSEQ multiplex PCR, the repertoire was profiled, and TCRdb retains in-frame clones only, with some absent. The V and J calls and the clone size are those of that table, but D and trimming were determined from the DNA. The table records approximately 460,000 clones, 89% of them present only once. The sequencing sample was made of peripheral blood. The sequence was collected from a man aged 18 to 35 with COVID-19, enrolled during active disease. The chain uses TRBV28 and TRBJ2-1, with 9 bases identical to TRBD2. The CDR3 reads CASSSGLASSYNEQFF. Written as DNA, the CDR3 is TGTGCCAGCAGTTCAGGACTAGCGTCGTCCTACAATGAGCAGTTCTTC.